This T cell receptor beta chain comes out of a study of cytomegalovirus exposure and HLA in healthy donors. Study-wide points: Among the sequence variants, a highly shared cluster was likely an artifact of sequencing. From TCR beta sequences, most subjects' HLA-A and HLA-B alleles were reportedly predicted accurately. Associated with cytomegalovirus, according to the listing, were 170 or so TCR beta chains.

In the PCR, 60 Vbeta and 13 Jbeta primers were used. TCRdb's copy holds only in-frame clones and misses some; the assay was immunoSEQ multiplex PCR. Counted here are about 82,000 clones, 70% to 85% occurring once; the ten biggest clones make up roughly an eighth. In the case of this clone: What it binds is unknown.

This clonotype was sampled from a human donor in good health. The sequencing sample was made of PBMCs.

The CDR3 region has the DNA TGCAGCGTTGATGTTTCAGGGGGGACATCTGGGGCCAACGTCCTGACTTTC. Translating gives CSVDVSGGTSGANVLTF. V and J are TRBV29-1 and TRBJ2-6; a possible D gene is TRBD1 (7 bases). Germline assignment: CDR1 SQVTM and CDR2 ANQGSEA. V lost 3 bases and J lost 1, with 16 bases in between. The CDR3 spans 17 residues.